Below, 4 T cell receptor beta chains from the same sample are listed, as sequenced in a study of CD8+ T cells in alopecia areata. The treatment was: oral pan-JAK inhibitor, 5-10 mg twice daily. It was cDNA, reverse transcribed from extracted RNA, that served as the sequencing template. The assay was immunoSEQ multiplex PCR, and TCRdb's table has in-frame clones only and misses some. The sample consists of some 220,000 clones, around three fifths of them appearing once. Here the sequenced sample was CD4+ T cells sorted from blood, taken at week 4, from a patient treated with tofacitinib. The receptors were gathered from a human donor with alopecia areata.

This clone has just one count. The CDR3 sequence: CSVGRGANVLTF. The DNA for the CDR3 is TGCAGCGTCGGACGAGGGGCCAACGTCCTGACTTTC. The V and J genes are TRBV29-1 and TRBJ2-6; D is undetermined. The length of the CDR3 is 12 residues. Per the germline V gene, CDR1 is SQVTM and CDR2 is ANQGSEA. The V end lost 6 bases, the J end lost 4 bases, and 7 bases lay between the germline ends.

V and J are TRBV4-2 and TRBJ2-3; 9 positions match TRBD1. The V gene's germline CDR1 is LGHNA and CDR2 YNFKEQ. The junction had 11 bases not matched to a gene; V was cut back by 2 bases and J by 5 bases. CDR3 length equals 17 residues. DNA for the CDR3: TGTGCCAGCAGCCAATTAATTCCGGGACAGGGAGGAGATACGCAGTATTTT. Translating gives CASSQLIPGQGGDTQYF.

This clone has a single count. J is TRBJ2-7 and V is TRBV27, with D uncertain. The CDR3 sequence is 14 residues long. From germline, CDR1 is MNHEY and CDR2 SMNVEV (reference sequence). The ends were cut back, 6 bases at V and 6 bases at J, with 18 bases in the middle. CDR3: CASSLRRSGPEQYF. CDR3 in DNA: TGTGCCAGCAGCTTGCGTAGGAGTGGGCCCGAGCAGTACTTC.

This clone has only a few counts. The V and J genes are TRBV23-1 and TRBJ1-6; 8 bases line up with TRBD1. TRBV23-1 carries the ORF label, with uncertain function. After removal of 6 bases from V and 10 bases from J, the junction contained 11 bases not matched to a gene. The CDR3 is 15 residues long. For the CDR3, the DNA is TGCGCCAGCAGCCGACCCCGACAGGGGAGCTCACCCCTCCACTTT. The encoded protein is CASSRPRQGSSPLHF.